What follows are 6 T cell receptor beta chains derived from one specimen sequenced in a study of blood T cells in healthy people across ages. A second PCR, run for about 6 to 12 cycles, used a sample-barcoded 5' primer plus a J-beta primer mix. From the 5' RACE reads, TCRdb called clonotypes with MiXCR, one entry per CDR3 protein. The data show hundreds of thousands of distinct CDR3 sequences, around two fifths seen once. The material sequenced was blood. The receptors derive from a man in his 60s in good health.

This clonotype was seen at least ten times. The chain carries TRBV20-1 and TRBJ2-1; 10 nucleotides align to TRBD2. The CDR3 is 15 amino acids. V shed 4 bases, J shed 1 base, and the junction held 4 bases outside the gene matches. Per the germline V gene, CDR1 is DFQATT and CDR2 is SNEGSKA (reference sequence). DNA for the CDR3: TGCAGTGCTACCTTAGCGGGGGGTTCCTACAATGAGCAGTTCTTC. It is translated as CSATLAGGSYNEQFF.

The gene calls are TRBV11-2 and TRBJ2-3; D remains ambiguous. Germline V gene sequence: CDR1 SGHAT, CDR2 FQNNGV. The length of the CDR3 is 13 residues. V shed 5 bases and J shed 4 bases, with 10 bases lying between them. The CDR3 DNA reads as TGTGCCAGCAGCGGCAACCCTTCAGATACGCAGTATTTT. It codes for CASSGNPSDTQYF.

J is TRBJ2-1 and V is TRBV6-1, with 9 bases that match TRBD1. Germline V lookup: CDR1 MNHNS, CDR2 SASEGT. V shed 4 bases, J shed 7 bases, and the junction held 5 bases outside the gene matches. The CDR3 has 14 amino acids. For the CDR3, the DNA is TGTGCCAGCAGTGCTGCGGACAGGGGAAATGAGCAGTTCTTC. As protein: CASSAADRGNEQFF.

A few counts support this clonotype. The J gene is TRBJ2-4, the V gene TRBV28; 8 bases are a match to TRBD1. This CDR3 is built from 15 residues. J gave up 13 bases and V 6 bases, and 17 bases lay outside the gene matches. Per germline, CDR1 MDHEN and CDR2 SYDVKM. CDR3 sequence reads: CASRPTGTGFREQYF. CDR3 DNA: TGTGCCAGCAGACCTACCGGGACAGGTTTTCGGGAGCAGTACTTC.

The CDR3 reads CASSEVTGRQYF. CDR3 in DNA: TGTGCCAGCAGTGAAGTCACAGGGCGACAGTACTTC. V gene TRBV2 combines with J gene TRBJ2-5, with a tentative D call TRBD1 (6 bases). The V end lost 1 base, the J end lost 11 bases, and 11 bases lay between the germline ends. Germline values: CDR1 SNHLY, CDR2 FYNNEI. The CDR3 consists of 12 residues.

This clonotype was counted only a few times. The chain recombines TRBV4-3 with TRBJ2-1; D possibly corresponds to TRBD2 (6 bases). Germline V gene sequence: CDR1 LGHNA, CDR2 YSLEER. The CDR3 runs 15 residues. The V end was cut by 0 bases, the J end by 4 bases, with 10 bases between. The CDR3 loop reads CASSQEVGGYNEQFF. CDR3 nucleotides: TGCGCCAGCAGCCAAGAGGTCGGGGGATACAATGAGCAGTTCTTC.